The 9 T cell receptor beta chains in this list originate from one sample, sequenced in a study of blood T cell repertoires in COVID-19. Measured with immunoSEQ multiplex PCR; TCRdb has only the in-frame clones, and not every one. The data show around 140,000 clones, 75% to 90% seen once. The sequenced material came from peripheral blood. These TCRs come from a man between 18 and 29 years old with COVID-19, enrolled during active disease.

The V gene is TRBV9, the J gene TRBJ2-7, with D uncertain. V lost 5 bases, J lost 6 bases, and 12 bases lay in between. Germline V gene lookup returns CDR1 SGDLS and CDR2 YYNGEE. This CDR3 has 12 residues. The CDR3: CASSPNSLEQYF. In DNA, the CDR3 is TGTGCCAGCAGTCCTAACAGTCTCGAGCAGTACTTC.

The genes are TRBV19 and TRBJ2-1; 13 bases fit TRBD2. V dropped 5 bases and J dropped 2; count of bases not matched to a gene: 6. The CDR3 totals 17 residues. Germline CDR1 reads LNHDA; CDR2 reads SQIVND (reference sequence). DNA for the CDR3: TGTGCCAGTAGTCCCCGGACTAGCGGGAGTCCCTACAATGAGCAGTTCTTC. This encodes CASSPRTSGSPYNEQFF.

This chain uses TRBV3-1 (or the pseudogene TRBV3-2) with TRBJ2-7; the D gene is possibly TRBD1 (6 bases). V was clipped by 4 bases and J by 3 bases, with 13 bases between them. This CDR3 has 14 amino acids. Germline CDR1 reads LGHDT; CDR2 reads YNNKEL (reference sequence). CDR3 loop: CASSLRTDLYEQYF. In nucleotides, the CDR3 is TGTGCCAGCAGCCTAAGGACAGATCTCTACGAGCAGTACTTC.

The CDR3 loop is CATSRGLFRDRTEAFF. CDR3 DNA sequence: TGTGCCACCAGCAGAGGGTTATTCCGGGACAGAACTGAAGCTTTCTTT. V is TRBV15 and J is TRBJ1-1, with TRBD1 identical over 7 bases. Losses at the gene ends were 1 base for V and 5 bases for J; bases not matched to a gene: 10. CDR3 size: 16 residues. Germline CDR1 and CDR2: LNHNV and YYDKDF (reference sequence).

V and J are TRBV3-1 (or the pseudogene TRBV3-2) and TRBJ2-3; the D gene is possibly TRBD1 (5 bases). The CDR3 sequence is 15 residues long. V dropped 1 base and J dropped 0 bases, with 8 bases sitting between them. Germline values: CDR1 LGHDT, CDR2 YNNKEL (reference sequence). The CDR3 protein is CASSQGQSSTDTQYF. CDR3 DNA: TGTGCCAGCAGCCAAGGACAGTCTAGCACAGATACGCAGTATTTT.

This clone was seen once. V gene TRBV24-1 combines with J gene TRBJ2-5; D is possibly TRBD1 (5 bases). V dropped 3 bases and J dropped 5 bases, with 12 bases sitting between them. This CDR3 is built from 14 residues. Germline-derived CDR1 and CDR2 are KGHDR and SFDVKD. CDR3 sequence reads: CATSDTMGRETQYF. The CDR3 region has the DNA TGTGCCACCAGTGATACAATGGGGCGGGAGACCCAGTACTTC.

In this sample, this clone turned up once. This rearrangement joins TRBV11-1 to TRBJ2-3; maybe TRBD2 (6 bases). The CDR3 is 14 residues long. Deletions cut 5 bases from V and 3 bases from J, with 12 bases between. Germline CDR1 and CDR2: SGHAT and FQDESV (reference sequence). The CDR3 nucleotides are TGTGCCAGCAGCCCGGGAGCGGTTACAGATACGCAGTATTTT. Residues: CASSPGAVTDTQYF.

V is TRBV5-4 and J is TRBJ2-3, with 7 bases lining up with TRBD1. The V gene's germline CDR1 is SGHNT and CDR2 YYREEE (reference sequence). V was clipped by 0 bases and J by 2 bases; unmatched bases: 9. CDR3 length equals 17 residues. For the CDR3, the DNA is TGTGCCAGCAGCTTGGTACCCCGGGACAGACTCACAGATACGCAGTATTTT. Its translation is CASSLVPRDRLTDTQYF.

The chain is built from TRBV3-1 (or the pseudogene TRBV3-2) and TRBJ2-7; 11 bases line up with TRBD1. In germline, CDR1 is LGHDT, CDR2 YNNKEL (reference sequence). The CDR3 covers 15 residues. V lost 1 base to trimming and J lost 3 bases; unmatched junction nucleotides: 2. The CDR3 DNA sequence: TGTGCCAGCAGCCAAGTTGGGACAGGGGGCTACGAGCAGTACTTC. Protein: CASSQVGTGGYEQYF.